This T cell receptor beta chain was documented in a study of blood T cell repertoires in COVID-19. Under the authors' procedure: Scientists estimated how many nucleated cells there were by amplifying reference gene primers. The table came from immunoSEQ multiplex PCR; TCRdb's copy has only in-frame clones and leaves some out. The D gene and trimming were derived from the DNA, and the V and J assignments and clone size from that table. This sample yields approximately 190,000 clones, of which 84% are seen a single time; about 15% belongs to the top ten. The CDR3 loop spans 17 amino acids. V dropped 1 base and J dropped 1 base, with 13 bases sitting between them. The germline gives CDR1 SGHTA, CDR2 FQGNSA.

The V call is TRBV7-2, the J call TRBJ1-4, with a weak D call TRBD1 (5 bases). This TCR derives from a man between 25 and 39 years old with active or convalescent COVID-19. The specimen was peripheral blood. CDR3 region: CASSLVGWGVTNEKLFF. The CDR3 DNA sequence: TGTGCCAGCAGCTTAGTCGGGTGGGGGGTAACTAATGAAAAACTGTTTTTT.